The 8 T cell receptor beta chains below all came from one sample that was sequenced in a study of T cell repertoires in cytomegalovirus infection. TCRdb recomputed calls from the reads with MiXCR, one row per CDR3 protein. The data hold more than 400,000 distinct CDR3 sequences, with approximately 26% observed a single time. What was sequenced was PBMCs. The receptors were sampled from a human donor in good health (CMV status not recorded). Some clones in this sample may be carry-over from other donors' samples.

This clonotype was picked up many times. CDR3 DNA sequence: TGTGCCAGCAGCTTAAGGGACAGTTCCTACGAGCAGTACTTC. Protein sequence: CASSLRDSSYEQYF. The V and J genes are TRBV7-2 and TRBJ2-7; the match to TRBD1 covers 7 bases. Germline values: CDR1 SGHTA, CDR2 FQGNSA. J was trimmed by 1 base and V by 2 bases; bases with no gene match: 2. This CDR3 is 14 amino acids long.

This clonotype has more than one count but fewer than ten. The V gene is TRBV29-1, the J gene TRBJ2-5, with 13 bases that match TRBD2. The CDR3 consists of 14 residues. Germline CDR1 and CDR2: SQVTM and ANQGSEA. V trimming: 7 bases; J trimming: 5 bases; junction bases outside the gene matches: 7. Here the CDR3 DNA reads TGCAGCGCTGGACTAGCGGGAGCAGGGGAGACCCAGTACTTC. Amino acids: CSAGLAGAGETQYF.

The table lists this clonotype with a few counts. The chain links TRBV6-6 to TRBJ2-1; TRBD2 is a possible D gene (7 bases). The V gene lost 2 bases and the J gene lost 7 bases, with 15 bases spanning the gap. Germline V lookup: CDR1 MNHNY, CDR2 SVGAGI (reference sequence). This CDR3 is built from 15 residues. The CDR3 nucleotides read TGTGCCAGCAGTTACGGTCAGGGGAGGGGTAATGAGCAGTTCTTC. Translating it yields CASSYGQGRGNEQFF.

This clonotype occurred many times. The J gene is TRBJ2-2, the V gene TRBV7-9; 8 bases align to TRBD2. The CDR3 has 16 residues. V gave up 4 bases and J gave up 10 bases; unmatched junction bases: 14. Germline V gene data show CDR1 as SEHNR and CDR2 as FQNEAQ (reference sequence). CDR3 loop: CASSWNRGLGQEELFF. CDR3 nucleotide sequence: TGTGCCAGCAGCTGGAACCGGGGACTAGGGCAAGAGGAGCTGTTTTTT.

CDR3 protein: CASRNEGGTDTQYF. The CDR3 nucleotides read TGTGCCAGTAGAAATGAGGGGGGCACAGATACGCAGTATTTT. This sequence joins TRBV12-3 or TRBV12-4 and TRBJ2-3, with D possibly TRBD1 on 6 matching bases. Trimming left V 9 bases short and J 1 base short, with 14 bases between. CDR3 size: 14 residues.

As concerns this clonotype: Mismatch with germline at one junction end may stem from a read error. The rearrangement uses TRBV7-3 and TRBJ2-7; D might be TRBD1 or TRBD2, each matching 5 bases. From germline, CDR1 is SGHTA and CDR2 FQGTGA. This CDR3 spans 15 amino acids. In DNA, the CDR3 is TGTGCCAGCACCTTAACAGGAGGTGGACCCTACGAGCAGTACTTC. Translating it yields CASTLTGGGPYEQYF.

The rearrangement joins TRBV7-2 to TRBJ2-7; 7 bases are shared with TRBD2. Trimming cost V 3 bases and J 2 bases; bases outside gene matches: 4. From germline, CDR1 is SGHTA and CDR2 FQGNSA. The CDR3 has 14 residues. This CDR3 is CASSFASGTYEQYF. CDR3 in DNA: TGTGCCAGCAGCTTCGCTAGCGGAACCTACGAGCAGTACTTC.

Remarks on this clonotype: This may stem from a read error, because a much larger clone lies one nucleotide away. V and J are TRBV7-9 and TRBJ1-1; maybe TRBD1 (5 bases). CDR1 SEHNR and CDR2 FQNEAQ come from the germline V gene (reference sequence). The CDR3 extends over 14 amino acids. The CDR3 region has the DNA TGTACCAGCAGGACCGGGACGGCGAACACTGAAGCTTTCTTT. Amino acid sequence: CTSRTGTANTEAFF.